These T cell receptor beta chains were read from a single sample in a study of T cells in Graves' hyperthyroidism and ophthalmopathy. From the multiplex PCR reads, TCRdb called clonotypes with MiXCR, one entry per CDR3 protein. The profile shows hundreds of thousands of distinct CDR3 sequences, more than 15% of them singletons. Sequencing used blood. The receptors come from a woman aged 18 to 35 with Graves' ophthalmopathy. Both conserved end residues are part of each CDR3. The D gene is left open where the match is weak.

J gene: TRBJ1-2
V gene: TRBV6-1
D gene: TRBD1
CDR3 protein: CASSPTGAGDYTF

J gene: TRBJ1-1
V gene: TRBV2
D gene: -
CDR3 protein: CASNVGVFNTEAFF

J gene: TRBJ1-1
V gene: TRBV28
D gene: TRBD1
CDR3 protein: CASSSGDSANTEAFF

J gene: TRBJ1-1
V gene: TRBV20-1
D gene: -
CDR3 protein: CSAPRGWWNTEAFF

J gene: TRBJ2-4
V gene: TRBV28
D gene: -
CDR3 protein: CASSLWREKNIQYF

J gene: TRBJ2-2
V gene: TRBV12-3/TRBV12-4
D gene: TRBD2
CDR3 protein: CASSRLAGASSGELFF

J gene: TRBJ2-7
V gene: TRBV28
D gene: -
CDR3 protein: CASSPNPRASPSYEQYF

J gene: TRBJ2-3
V gene: TRBV20-1
D gene: -
CDR3 protein: CSASRSDQPALLFPSTDTQYF

J gene: TRBJ1-6
V gene: TRBV6-6
D gene: -
CDR3 protein: CASSYSILGHGSPLHF

J gene: TRBJ2-6
V gene: TRBV7-9
D gene: TRBD1
CDR3 protein: CASSQVKGQGASGANVLTF

J gene: TRBJ2-1
V gene: TRBV5-1
D gene: TRBD2
CDR3 protein: CASSSGLAGGNNEQFF

J gene: TRBJ2-3
V gene: TRBV7-2
D gene: TRBD1
CDR3 protein: CASSQKPRGRRTDTQYF

J gene: TRBJ2-7
V gene: TRBV20-1
D gene: TRBD1
CDR3 protein: CSASSPGQGLYEQYF

J gene: TRBJ2-7
V gene: TRBV9
D gene: -
CDR3 protein: CASSVGHSHYEQYF

J gene: TRBJ2-1
V gene: TRBV15
D gene: -
CDR3 protein: CATSRDIGVVRGRQFF

J gene: TRBJ1-5
V gene: TRBV30
D gene: -
CDR3 protein: CAWRDGGGPPSYSNQPQHF

J gene: TRBJ2-7
V gene: TRBV28
D gene: TRBD2
CDR3 protein: CASSQLAGGWEQYF

J gene: TRBJ2-7
V gene: TRBV6-1
D gene: TRBD1
CDR3 protein: CASRVGQGADEQYF

J gene: TRBJ1-2
V gene: TRBV20-1
D gene: -
CDR3 protein: CSAGLYGYTF

J gene: TRBJ1-5
V gene: TRBV3-1
D gene: -
CDR3 protein: CASKGAGDQPQHF

J gene: TRBJ2-1
V gene: TRBV11-2
D gene: TRBD2
CDR3 protein: CASTPTSGAENEQFF

J gene: TRBJ2-5
V gene: TRBV7-9
D gene: TRBD2
CDR3 protein: CASSRLAGVGGTQYF

J gene: TRBJ1-6
V gene: TRBV2
D gene: TRBD1
CDR3 protein: CASRGDRGRGSPLHF

J gene: TRBJ2-3
V gene: TRBV27
D gene: TRBD1
CDR3 protein: CASSLDRESQDTQYF

J gene: TRBJ2-7
V gene: TRBV28
D gene: -
CDR3 protein: CASSSPSGGRGREQYF

J gene: TRBJ2-7
V gene: TRBV7-6
D gene: -
CDR3 protein: CASSEGVSFYEQYF

J gene: TRBJ2-7
V gene: TRBV6-1
D gene: -
CDR3 protein: CASSTGVSGEQYF

J gene: TRBJ1-2
V gene: TRBV6-9
D gene: -
CDR3 protein: CASSYGPREYGYTF